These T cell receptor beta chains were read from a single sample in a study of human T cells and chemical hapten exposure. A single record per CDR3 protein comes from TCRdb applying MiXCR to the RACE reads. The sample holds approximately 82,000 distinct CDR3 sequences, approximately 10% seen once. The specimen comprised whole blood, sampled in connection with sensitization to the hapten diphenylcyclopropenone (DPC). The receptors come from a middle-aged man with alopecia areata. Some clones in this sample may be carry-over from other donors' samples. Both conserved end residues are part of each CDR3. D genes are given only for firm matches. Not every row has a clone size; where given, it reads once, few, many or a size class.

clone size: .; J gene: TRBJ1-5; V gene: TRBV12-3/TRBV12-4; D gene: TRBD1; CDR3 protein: CASSYTGGKQPLHF; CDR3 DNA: TGTGCCAGCAGTTATACAGGGGGCAAACAGCCCCTGCATTTT
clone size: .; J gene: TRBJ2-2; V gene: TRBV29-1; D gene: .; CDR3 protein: CSAVGGHSGELFF; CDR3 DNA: TGCAGCGCCGTTGGGGGGCATAGCGGGGAGCTGTTTTTT
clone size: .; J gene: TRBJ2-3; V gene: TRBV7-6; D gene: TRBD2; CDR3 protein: CASSSRTGGRADTQYF; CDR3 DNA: TGTGCCAGCAGCTCGAGGACGGGGGGGCGAGCAGATACGCAGTATTTT
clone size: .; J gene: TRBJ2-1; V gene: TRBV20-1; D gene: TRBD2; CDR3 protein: CSARSGTRGKSSYNEQFF; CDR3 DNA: TGCAGTGCTAGATCCGGGACTAGAGGGAAAAGCTCCTACAATGAGCAGTTCTTC
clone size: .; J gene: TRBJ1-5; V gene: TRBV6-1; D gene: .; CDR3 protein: CASSEDQPQHF; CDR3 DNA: TGTGCCAGCAGTGAAGACCAGCCCCAGCATTTT
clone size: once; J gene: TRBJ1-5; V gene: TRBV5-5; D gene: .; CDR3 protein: CASSFREFKGFNQPQHF; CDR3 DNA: TGTGCCAGCAGCTTTAGGGAATTTAAGGGTTTCAATCAGCCCCAGCATTTT
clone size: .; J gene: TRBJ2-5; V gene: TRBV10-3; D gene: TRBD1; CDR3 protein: CAISGGQGLAETQYF; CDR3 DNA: TGTGCCATCAGCGGTGGACAGGGCTTAGCAGAGACCCAGTACTTC
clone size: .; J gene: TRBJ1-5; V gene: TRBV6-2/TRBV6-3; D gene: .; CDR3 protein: CASIRSNSNQPQNF; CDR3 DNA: TGTGCCAGCATTAGGAGTAATAGCAATCAGCCCCAGAATTTT
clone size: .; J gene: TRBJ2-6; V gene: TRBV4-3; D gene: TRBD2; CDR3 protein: CASSQEFGLGVSGANVLTF; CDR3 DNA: TGCGCCAGCAGCCAAGAATTTGGACTAGGCGTATCTGGGGCCAACGTCCTGACTTTC
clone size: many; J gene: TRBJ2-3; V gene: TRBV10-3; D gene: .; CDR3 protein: CAISGLSGPSTDTQYF; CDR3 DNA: TGTGCCATCAGTGGTTTGTCCGGCCCTAGCACAGATACGCAGTATTTT
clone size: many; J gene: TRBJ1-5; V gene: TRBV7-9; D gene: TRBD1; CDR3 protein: CASNQGAANQPQHF; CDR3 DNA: TGTGCCAGCAACCAGGGGGCGGCCAATCAGCCCCAGCATTTT
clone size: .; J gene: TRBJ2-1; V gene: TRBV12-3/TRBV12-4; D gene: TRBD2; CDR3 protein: CASSFTVAGEPYNEQFF; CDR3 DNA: TGTGCCAGCAGTTTTACCGTAGCGGGAGAACCCTACAATGAGCAGTTCTTC
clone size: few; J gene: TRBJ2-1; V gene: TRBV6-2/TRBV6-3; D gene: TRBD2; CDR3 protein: CASRGTSSYNEQFF; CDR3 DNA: TGTGCCAGCAGAGGGACTAGCTCCTACAATGAGCAGTTCTTC
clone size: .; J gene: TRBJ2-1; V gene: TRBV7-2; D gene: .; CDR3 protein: CASSLVRATHEQFF; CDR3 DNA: TGTGCCAGCAGCTTAGTGCGGGCTACCCATGAGCAGTTCTTC
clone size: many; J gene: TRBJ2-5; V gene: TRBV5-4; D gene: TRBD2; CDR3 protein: CASSLVVAGQETQYF; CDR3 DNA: TGTGCCAGCAGCTTGGTAGTAGCGGGGCAAGAGACCCAGTACTTC
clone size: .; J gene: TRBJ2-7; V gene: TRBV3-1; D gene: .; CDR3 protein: CASRDSSSYEQYF; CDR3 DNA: TGTGCCAGCCGGGACTCGAGCTCCTACGAGCAGTACTTC
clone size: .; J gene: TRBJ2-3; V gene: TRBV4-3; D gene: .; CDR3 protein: CASSQAASDTDTQYF; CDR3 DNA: TGCGCCAGCAGCCAAGCGGCTAGCGACACAGATACGCAGTATTTT
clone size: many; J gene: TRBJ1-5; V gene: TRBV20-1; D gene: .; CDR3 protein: CSARVPNSNQPQHF; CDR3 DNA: TGCAGTGCTAGAGTACCCAATAGCAATCAGCCCCAGCATTTT
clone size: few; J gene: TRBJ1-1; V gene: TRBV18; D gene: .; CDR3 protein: CASSPPGYREAFF; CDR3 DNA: TGTGCCAGCTCACCACCGGGTTACCGGGAAGCTTTCTTT
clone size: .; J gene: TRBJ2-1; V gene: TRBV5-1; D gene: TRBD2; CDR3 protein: CATSPAGGYNEQFF; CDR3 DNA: TGCGCCACGTCCCCCGCGGGAGGATACAATGAGCAGTTCTTC
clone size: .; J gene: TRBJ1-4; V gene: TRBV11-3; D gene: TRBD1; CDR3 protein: CASSPYRGEEKLFF; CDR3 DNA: TGTGCCAGCAGCCCGTACAGGGGGGAGGAAAAACTGTTTTTT
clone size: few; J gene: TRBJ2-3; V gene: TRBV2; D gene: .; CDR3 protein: CATRQEIADTQYF; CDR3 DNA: TGTGCCACCAGACAGGAGATAGCAGATACGCAGTATTTT
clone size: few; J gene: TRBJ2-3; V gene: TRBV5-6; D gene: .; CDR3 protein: CASSFQGRDTQYF; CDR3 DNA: TGTGCCAGCAGCTTCCAGGGCAGAGATACGCAGTATTTT
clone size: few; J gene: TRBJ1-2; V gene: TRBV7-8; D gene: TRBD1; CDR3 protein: CASRSDRESYGYTF; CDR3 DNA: TGTGCCAGCCGCTCAGACAGGGAGTCCTATGGCTACACCTTC
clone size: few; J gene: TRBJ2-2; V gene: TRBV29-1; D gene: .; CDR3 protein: CSVGQLTGELFF; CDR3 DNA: TGCAGCGTCGGGCAACTGACCGGGGAGCTGTTTTTT
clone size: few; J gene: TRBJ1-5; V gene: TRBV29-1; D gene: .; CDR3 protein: CSVRQGSNQPQHF; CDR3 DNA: TGCAGCGTTAGGCAGGGAAGCAATCAGCCCCAGCATTTT
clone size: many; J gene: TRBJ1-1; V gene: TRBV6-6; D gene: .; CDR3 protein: CASSYQPGIIGGGTEAFF; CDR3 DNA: TGTGCCAGCAGTTACCAGCCCGGCATTATCGGGGGCGGAACTGAAGCTTTCTTT
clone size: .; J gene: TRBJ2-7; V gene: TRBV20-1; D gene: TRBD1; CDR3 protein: CSAANRGILSF; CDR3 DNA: TGCAGTGCTGCAAACAGGGGTATTCTCTCGTTC
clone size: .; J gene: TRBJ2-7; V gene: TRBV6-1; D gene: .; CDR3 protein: CASSDGSPPFQPYEQYF; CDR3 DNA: TGTGCCAGCAGTGACGGCAGCCCCCCATTTCAGCCCTACGAGCAGTACTTC
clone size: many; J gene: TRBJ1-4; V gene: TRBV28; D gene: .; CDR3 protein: CASSRSGATNEKLFF; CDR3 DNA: TGTGCCAGCAGCCGTTCCGGGGCAACTAATGAAAAACTGTTTTTT
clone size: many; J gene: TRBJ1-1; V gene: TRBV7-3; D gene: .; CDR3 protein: CASSSQMNTEAFF; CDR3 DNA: TGTGCCAGCAGCTCCCAGATGAACACTGAAGCTTTCTTT
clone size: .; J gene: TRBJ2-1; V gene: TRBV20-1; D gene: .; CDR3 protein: CSARGPQSGGSYNEQFF; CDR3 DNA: TGCAGTGCTAGAGGTCCGCAGTCTGGGGGGTCCTACAATGAGCAGTTCTTC
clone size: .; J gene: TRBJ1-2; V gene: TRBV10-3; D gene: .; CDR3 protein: CAIMKMIGASYGYTF; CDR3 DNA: TGTGCCATCATGAAGATGATCGGGGCTAGCTATGGCTACACCTTC
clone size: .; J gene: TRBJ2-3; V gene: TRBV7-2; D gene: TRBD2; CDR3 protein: CASSFPKTSGRAERPDTQYF; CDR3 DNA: TGTGCCAGCAGCTTCCCGAAGACTAGCGGGAGGGCCGAGCGACCAGATACGCAGTATTTT
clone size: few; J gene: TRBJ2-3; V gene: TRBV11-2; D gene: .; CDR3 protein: CASSRRATDTQYF; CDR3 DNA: TGTGCCAGTAGCCGTCGGGCCACAGATACGCAGTATTTT
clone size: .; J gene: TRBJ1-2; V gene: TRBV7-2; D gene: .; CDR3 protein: CASSLVEAGGYTF; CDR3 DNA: TGTGCCAGCAGCTTAGTAGAGGCCGGAGGCTACACCTTC
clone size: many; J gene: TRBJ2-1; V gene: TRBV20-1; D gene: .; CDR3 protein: CSARGTPVSYNEQFF; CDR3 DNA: TGCAGTGCTAGAGGGACACCGGTCTCCTACAATGAGCAGTTCTTC
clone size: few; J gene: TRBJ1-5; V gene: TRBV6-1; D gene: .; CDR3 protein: CASSEAYDRKSGNQPQHF; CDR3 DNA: TGTGCCAGCAGTGAAGCTTACGACAGAAAAAGTGGCAATCAGCCCCAGCATTTT
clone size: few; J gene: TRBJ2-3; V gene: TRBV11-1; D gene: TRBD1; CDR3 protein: CASNDRGLSDTQYF; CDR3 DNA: TGTGCCAGCAACGACAGGGGGCTATCGGATACGCAGTATTTT
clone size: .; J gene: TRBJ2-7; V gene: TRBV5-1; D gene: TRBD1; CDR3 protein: CASSRDRGHEQYF; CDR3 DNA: TGCGCCAGCAGCCGGGACAGGGGGCACGAGCAGTACTTC
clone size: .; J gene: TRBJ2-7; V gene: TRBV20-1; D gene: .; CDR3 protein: CSARVVKQYF; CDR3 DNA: TGCAGCGCTAGAGTAGTAAAGCAGTACTTC
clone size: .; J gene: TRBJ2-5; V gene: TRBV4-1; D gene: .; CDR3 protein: CASSQQGIETQYF; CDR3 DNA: TGCGCCAGCAGCCAACAGGGTATCGAGACCCAGTACTTC
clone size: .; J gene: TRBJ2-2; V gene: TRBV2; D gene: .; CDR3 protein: CASGRSEIYTGELFF; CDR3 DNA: TGTGCCAGCGGTAGAAGCGAGATCTACACCGGGGAGCTGTTTTTT
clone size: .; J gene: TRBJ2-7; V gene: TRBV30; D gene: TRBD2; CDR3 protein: CASTASGTYEKYF; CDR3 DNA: TGTGCCTCGACGGCTAGCGGGACCTACGAGAAGTACTTC
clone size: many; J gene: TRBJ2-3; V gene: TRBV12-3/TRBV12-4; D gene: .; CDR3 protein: CASSFFAAFTDTQYF; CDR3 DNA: TGTGCCAGCAGTTTCTTCGCGGCTTTCACAGATACGCAGTATTTT
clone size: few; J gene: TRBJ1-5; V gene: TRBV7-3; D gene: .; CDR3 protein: CASSLRPGVRNQPQHF; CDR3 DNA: TGTGCCAGCAGCTTGCGACCTGGAGTCCGCAATCAGCCCCAGCATTTT
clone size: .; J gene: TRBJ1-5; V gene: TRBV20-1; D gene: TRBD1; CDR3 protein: CSARDAKVIGQGRQPQHF; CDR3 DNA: TGCAGTGCTAGAGACGCCAAGGTGATCGGACAGGGAAGACAGCCCCAGCATTTT
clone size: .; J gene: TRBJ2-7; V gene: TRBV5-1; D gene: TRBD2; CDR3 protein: CASSPDSGSSYEQYF; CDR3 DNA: TGCGCCAGCAGCCCCGATAGCGGGAGCTCCTACGAGCAGTACTTC
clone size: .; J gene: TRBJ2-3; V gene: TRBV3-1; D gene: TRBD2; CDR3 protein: CASSQGLAGAGTDTQYF; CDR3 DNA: TGTGCCAGCAGCCAAGGGCTAGCGGGAGCTGGGACAGATACGCAGTATTTT
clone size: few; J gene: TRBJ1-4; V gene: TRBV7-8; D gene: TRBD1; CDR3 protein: CASSFNRGRGEKLFF; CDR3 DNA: TGTGCCAGCAGCTTCAACAGGGGGCGGGGAGAAAAACTGTTTTTT
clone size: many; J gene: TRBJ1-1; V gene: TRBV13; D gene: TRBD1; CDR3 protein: CASSLLQGRTNTEAFF; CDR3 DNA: TGTGCCAGCAGCTTATTACAGGGGCGAACGAACACTGAAGCTTTCTTT